This is a list of T cell receptor beta chains from one sample in a study of glioma-infiltrating T cells after dendritic cell vaccination. This table comes from immunoSEQ multiplex PCR, and its TCRdb copy is limited to in-frame clones, with some not included. The sample yields fewer than 85,000 clones, roughly 89% seen once. The source was blood, collected before dendritic cell vaccination. The receptors come from a human donor with glioblastoma. Both conserved end residues are part of each CDR3. The D gene is left open where the match is weak. A clone size is listed for some rows: how often the clone was seen (once, few, many), or a class if it is expanded.

j_gene | d_gene | v_gene | abundance | CDR3aa | CDR3nt
TRBJ1-6 | - | TRBV14 | - | CASSQEGRNSPLHF | TGTGCCAGCAGCCAAGAGGGCCGGAATTCACCCCTCCACTTT
TRBJ2-2 | TRBD1 | TRBV9 | once | CASRPGTDTGELFF | TGTGCCAGCAGACCAGGGACAGACACCGGGGAGCTGTTTTTT
TRBJ2-7 | TRBD1 | TRBV18 | - | CASSLAGTGSEQYF | TGTGCCAGCTCACTTGCCGGGACAGGGTCCGAGCAGTACTTC
TRBJ2-1 | - | TRBV9 | - | CASSVAGTNNEQFF | TGTGCCAGCAGCGTAGCGGGAACGAACAATGAGCAGTTCTTC
TRBJ2-1 | - | TRBV2 | - | CASSPAVTHNEQFF | TGTGCCAGCAGTCCGGCGGTCACGCACAATGAGCAGTTCTTC
TRBJ2-3 | - | TRBV6-5 | - | CASSYSTGEDTQYF | TGTGCCAGCAGTTACTCGACGGGGGAAGATACGCAGTATTTT
TRBJ2-1 | - | TRBV11-2 | few | CASSLGAGAQLNEQFF | TGTGCCAGCAGCTTAGGGGCAGGCGCGCAGCTCAATGAGCAGTTCTTC
TRBJ1-3 | - | TRBV7-2 | - | CASSLDRNTIYF | TGTGCCAGCAGCTTAGACAGAAACACCATATATTTT
TRBJ1-1 | TRBD1 | TRBV7-2 | - | CASSTGTGNTEAFF | TGTGCCAGCAGCACCGGGACAGGGAACACTGAAGCTTTCTTT
TRBJ1-1 | TRBD1 | TRBV2 | - | CASSVGQGGTEAFF | TGTGCCAGCAGTGTAGGACAGGGAGGCACTGAAGCTTTCTTT
TRBJ2-3 | - | TRBV2 | - | CASSDQEGDTQYF | TGTGCCAGCAGTGACCAGGAAGGAGATACGCAGTATTTT
TRBJ2-7 | TRBD1 | TRBV5-4 | - | CASSSRGRYEQYF | TGTGCCAGCAGCTCGAGGGGGCGCTACGAGCAGTACTTC
TRBJ1-4 | TRBD1 | TRBV30 | - | CAWSFPGTGGENEKLFF | TGTGCCTGGAGTTTTCCCGGGACAGGGGGCGAAAATGAAAAACTGTTTTTT
TRBJ1-2 | TRBD1 | TRBV4-1 | - | CASSQGDMGTGRAYGYTF | TGCGCCAGCAGCCAAGGGGATATGGGGACAGGGAGGGCCTATGGCTACACCTTC
TRBJ1-4 | TRBD1 | TRBV27 | - | CASSLSHGAGGNEKLFF | TGTGCCAGCAGTTTATCCCACGGGGCAGGGGGGAATGAAAAACTGTTTTTT
TRBJ1-6 | TRBD1 | TRBV10-2 | - | CASSLDRDSPLHF | TGCGCCAGCAGTTTGGACAGGGATTCACCCCTCCACTTT
TRBJ2-7 | - | TRBV7-9 | - | CASSLDTLYYEQYF | TGTGCCAGCAGCTTGGACACTCTATACTACGAGCAGTACTTC
TRBJ1-3 | - | TRBV5-1 | - | CASSLTRAVGNTIYF | TGCGCCAGCAGCTTAACGCGGGCAGTAGGAAACACCATATATTTT
TRBJ2-2 | - | TRBV6-4 | - | CASSRTTGGELFF | TGTGCCAGCAGCCGCACCACAGGAGGGGAGCTGTTTTTT
TRBJ2-1 | TRBD1 | TRBV28 | - | CASRPQGARNEQFF | TGTGCCAGCAGGCCACAGGGGGCGCGGAATGAGCAGTTCTTC
TRBJ1-5 | TRBD1 | TRBV2 | - | CASRLDRDRNQPQHF | TGTGCCAGCAGGCTTGACAGGGACCGCAATCAGCCCCAGCATTTT
TRBJ2-1 | TRBD2 | TRBV5-1 | - | CASSPGGAGGRFF | TGCGCCAGCAGCCCCGGGGGGGCGGGAGGTCGGTTCTTC
TRBJ1-5 | TRBD1 | TRBV6-1 | once | CASSRTGVRNQPQHF | TGTGCCAGCAGCCGGACAGGGGTACGCAATCAGCCCCAGCATTTT
TRBJ1-2 | - | TRBV7-9 | - | CASSLDNTNYGYTF | TGTGCCAGCAGCTTAGACAACACTAACTATGGCTACACCTTC
TRBJ2-3 | - | TRBV5-1 | - | CASSLERGGRLDTQYF | TGCGCCAGCAGCTTGGAAAGGGGGGGCCGCTTGGATACGCAGTATTTT
TRBJ2-7 | TRBD2 | TRBV7-9 | - | CASSLVSLAGEGEQYF | TGTGCCAGCAGCTTAGTCTCGCTAGCGGGAGAGGGCGAGCAGTACTTC
TRBJ1-5 | - | TRBV2 | - | CASVFEENQPQHF | TGTGCCAGCGTTTTTGAGGAAAATCAGCCCCAGCATTTT
TRBJ2-6 | TRBD1 | TRBV10-3 | - | CAISRTGTVAGANVLTF | TGTGCCATCAGTCGGACAGGGACGGTAGCTGGGGCCAACGTCCTGACTTTC
TRBJ1-1 | - | TRBV7-2 | - | CASSFVLQGNTEAFF | TGTGCCAGCAGCTTTGTGCTACAGGGGAACACTGAAGCTTTCTTT
TRBJ2-3 | TRBD2 | TRBV7-6 | - | CASSLGLLAGGADTQYF | TGTGCCAGCAGCTTGGGGTTGTTAGCGGGGGGGGCAGATACGCAGTATTTT
TRBJ1-3 | - | TRBV2 | - | CASGTFRGNTIYF | TGTGCCAGCGGGACTTTTAGGGGAAACACCATATATTTT
TRBJ2-1 | TRBD2 | TRBV6-5 | - | CASSHSGGPLNEQFF | TGTGCCAGCAGTCATAGCGGGGGGCCCTTAAATGAGCAGTTCTTC
TRBJ2-6 | - | TRBV5-4 | once | CASSLLGRLSGANVLTF | TGTGCCAGCAGCTTATTAGGCAGGCTCTCTGGGGCCAACGTCCTGACTTTC
TRBJ2-2 | - | TRBV7-9 | - | CASGGAGNTGELFF | TGTGCCAGCGGAGGGGCAGGGAACACCGGGGAGCTGTTTTTT
TRBJ1-6 | - | TRBV18 | - | CASSTEGPRDSPLHF | TGTGCCAGCTCGACGGAGGGCCCCAGGGATTCACCCCTCCACTTT
TRBJ2-3 | TRBD2 | TRBV29-1 | - | CSVGHPSSGAYLRTQYF | TGCAGCGTTGGCCACCCTAGTAGCGGGGCCTACTTGCGTACGCAGTATTTT
TRBJ1-3 | - | TRBV18 | - | CASSPPRGQISGNTIYF | TGTGCCAGCTCACCACCGAGGGGACAAATCTCTGGAAACACCATATATTTT
TRBJ1-2 | TRBD1 | TRBV2 | - | CASSELGQGYGYTF | TGTGCCAGCAGTGAATTGGGACAGGGATATGGCTACACCTTC
TRBJ2-5 | TRBD2 | TRBV29-1 | - | CSVEVSGRVGETQYF | TGCAGCGTTGAAGTTAGCGGGAGGGTGGGGGAGACCCAGTACTTC
TRBJ2-2 | TRBD2 | TRBV6-4 | - | CASSDSGLAGTGELFF | TGTGCCAGCAGTGACTCCGGACTAGCGGGGACCGGGGAGCTGTTTTTT
TRBJ1-1 | - | TRBV5-4 | - | CASSDRRQGWAMEAFF | TGTGCCAGCAGCGACAGGCGGCAGGGCTGGGCGATGGAGGCTTTCTTT
TRBJ2-3 | TRBD2 | TRBV9 | - | CASSLRTSGSPDTQYF | TGTGCCAGCAGCTTAAGGACTAGCGGGAGTCCAGATACGCAGTATTTT
TRBJ2-3 | - | TRBV5-4 | - | CASSHRQGLTDTQYF | TGTGCCAGCAGCCACAGGCAGGGACTCACAGATACGCAGTATTTT
TRBJ2-2 | TRBD2 | TRBV2 | - | CASSAGLGNTGELFF | TGTGCCAGCAGTGCGGGACTAGGAAACACCGGGGAGCTGTTTTTT
TRBJ1-1 | - | TRBV18 | - | CASSPPGRGEAFF | TGTGCCAGCTCACCACCAGGGAGAGGAGAAGCTTTCTTT
TRBJ1-6 | TRBD1 | TRBV2 | few | CASSSTGFNSPLHF | TGTGCCAGCAGTTCGACAGGGTTCAATTCACCCCTCCACTTT